These 11 T cell receptor beta chains were sequenced from one sample in a study of blood T cell repertoires in COVID-19. The data were produced by immunoSEQ multiplex PCR, yet TCRdb's version contains in-frame clones alone and is incomplete. The sample has around 74,000 clones, around 88% seen once; the top ten hold 6.5% to 8.5%. Source material: peripheral blood. All receptors derive from a man aged 25 to 45 with acute or convalescent COVID-19.

This clone was detected only a few times. The V gene is TRBV28, the J gene TRBJ1-2, with a tentative D call TRBD1 (5 bases). The CDR3 spans 14 residues. Germline values: CDR1 MDHEN, CDR2 SYDVKM. Trimming left V 1 base short and J 8 bases short, with 14 bases between. The chain's CDR3 is CASSLSHRSWGYTF. In DNA form, the CDR3 reads TGTGCCAGCAGTTTATCCCACAGGAGTTGGGGCTACACCTTC.

The table lists this clone with a count of one. This sequence joins TRBV12-5 and TRBJ2-2; 10 bases map to TRBD2. CDR1 is LGHNT, CDR2 FRNRAP, per germline. The CDR3 extends over 16 amino acids. V gave up 2 bases and J gave up 5 bases; unmatched junction bases: 5. The chain's CDR3 is CASGLSLAGVTGELFF. The CDR3 nucleotides are TGTGCTAGTGGTTTGAGCCTAGCGGGAGTTACCGGGGAGCTGTTTTTT.

The rearrangement links TRBV9 to TRBJ2-2; 8 bases match TRBD1. Germline V gene sequence: CDR1 SGDLS, CDR2 YYNGEE. This CDR3 region has 15 residues. V gave up 3 bases and J gave up 4 bases; unmatched junction bases: 5. The CDR3 region has the DNA TGTGCCAGCAGCGACCCAGGGGGCATCACCGGGGAGCTGTTTTTT. The encoded protein is CASSDPGGITGELFF. The full variable domain, completed using reference TRBV9 and TRBJ2-2, is DSGVTQTPKHLITATGQRVTLRCSPRSGDLSVYWYQQSLDQGLQFLIQYYNGEERAKGNILERFSAQQFPDLHSELNLSSLELGDSALYFCASSDPGGITGELFFGEGSRLTVL.

The CDR3 DNA is TGTGCCTGGTGTTGGGACAGCTACACTGAAGCTTTCTTT. This encodes CAWCWDSYTEAFF. The chain carries TRBV30 and TRBJ1-1; 7 positions match TRBD1. The V gene end was trimmed by 5 bases and the J gene end by 3 bases; junction bases not matched to a gene: 6. Germline V lookup: CDR1 GTSNPN, CDR2 SVGIG (reference sequence). The CDR3 is 13 amino acids.

The genes are TRBV5-1 and TRBJ2-3; 7 nucleotides align to TRBD2. CDR3 length equals 16 residues. CDR1 is SGHRS, CDR2 YFSETQ, per germline. V was pared by 5 bases and J by 1 base, with 10 bases of the junction left unmatched. This CDR3 reads CASSRGGSSGTDTQYF. The DNA for the CDR3 is TGCGCCAGCAGTCGGGGCGGGAGTAGCGGCACAGATACGCAGTATTTT.

The V call is TRBV27, the J call TRBJ2-2; D perhaps matches TRBD2 (7 bases). Looked up from germline, CDR1 is MNHEY and CDR2 is SMNVEV (reference sequence). The V and J ends lost 2 bases and 5 bases respectively, with 15 bases between them. The CDR3 has 16 residues. CDR3 DNA sequence: TGTGCCAGCAGTTTAGGGGGGGCCGGACTGACCGGGGAGCTGTTTTTT. Amino acids: CASSLGGAGLTGELFF.

For the CDR3, the DNA is TGCAGTGCGGACAGGGGGCGTCTCCACACCTTC. This sequence encodes CSADRGRLHTF. The V call is TRBV20-1, the J call TRBJ1-2; 11 bases align to TRBD1. J lost 12 bases, V lost 6 bases, and 6 bases had no gene match. The CDR3 is 11 amino acids. Germline V gene data show CDR1 as DFQATT and CDR2 as SNEGSKA (reference sequence).

This chain connects TRBV2 to TRBJ1-1, with TRBD1 matching 8 bases. The CDR3 sequence is 16 residues long. V shed 3 bases, J shed 8 bases, and the junction held 14 bases outside the gene matches. Germline loops: CDR1 SNHLY, CDR2 FYNNEI. CDR3: CASSEDRDSRPSEAFF. CDR3 sequence (DNA): TGTGCCAGCAGTGAGGACAGGGACTCTCGACCTTCCGAAGCTTTCTTT.

This clone has only one observation. The V and J genes are TRBV3-1 (or the pseudogene TRBV3-2) and TRBJ1-2; no definite D call. This CDR3 has 11 residues. Between the trimmed V and J ends, which lost 4 bases and 8 bases, there was a span of 8 bases. Germline lookup yields CDR1 LGHDT and CDR2 YNNKEL (reference sequence). CDR3 nucleotide sequence: TGTGCCAGCAGCCTCGACGGGGGCTACACCTTC. It specifies CASSLDGGYTF.

J is TRBJ1-1 and V is TRBV4-3; possibly TRBD1 for D (5 bases). Germline V gives CDR1 LGHNA, CDR2 YSLEER. Trimming took off 3 bases at V and 0 bases at J, with 8 bases between the two ends. The CDR3 runs 14 residues. CDR3 coding DNA: TGCGCCAGCAGCCAGACAGATATGAACACTGAAGCTTTCTTT. Protein product: CASSQTDMNTEAFF.

V usage is TRBV3-1 (or the pseudogene TRBV3-2) and J usage is TRBJ2-5, with 9 bases aligning to TRBD2. V trimming: 2 bases; J trimming: 5 bases; junction bases outside the gene matches: 9. CDR1 and CDR2 from the germline V gene are LGHDT and YNNKEL (reference sequence). CDR3 length: 16 amino acids. CDR3: CASSQRTSVWGETQYF. CDR3 nucleotides: TGTGCCAGCAGCCAACGGACTAGCGTGTGGGGGGAGACCCAGTACTTC.